The 15 T cell receptor beta chains below come from one sample, sequenced in a study of CD8+CD57+ T cells in acquired aplastic anemia. Patients included in sequencing had previously demonstrated CD8+CD57+ cell expansion by flow cytometry. The template for TCR beta VDJ and CDR3 sequence profiling was genomic DNA. A single record per CDR3 protein comes from TCRdb applying MiXCR to the reads. There are 150,000 to 200,000 distinct CDR3 sequences in the sample; about 45% occur only once, and about 1.2% lies in the top ten. The material sequenced was sorted CD4+, CD8+, or CD8+CD57+ T cells (not recorded which) from PBMCs. These receptors originate from a human donor with aplastic anemia.

This clonotype was detected many times. The chain couples TRBV11-2 to TRBJ2-1; tentatively, D is TRBD1 or TRBD2 (5 bases each). The length of the CDR3 is 14 residues. CDR1 SGHAT and CDR2 FQNNGV come from the germline V gene. Trimming cost V 5 bases and J 12 bases, with 20 bases left between them. The DNA for the CDR3 is TGTGCCAGCAGCCCTGAATTATTATCGAGGGGGCAGTTCTTC. It encodes CASSPELLSRGQFF.

This clonotype came up many times. The V and J genes are TRBV5-5 and TRBJ1-2; D gene unclear. Trimming left V 0 bases short and J 5 bases short, with 5 bases between. The CDR3 is 12 amino acids. From germline, CDR1 is SGHKS and CDR2 YYEKEE (reference sequence). The CDR3 bases are TGTGCCAGCAGCTTGGTGGGGTATGGCTACACCTTC. Translation: CASSLVGYGYTF.

This chain joins TRBV3-1 and TRBJ1-3; weak D call: TRBD1 (5 bases). CDR1 and CDR2 from the germline V gene are LGHDT and YNNKEL (reference sequence). The V end lost 0 bases, the J end lost 0 bases, and 15 bases lay between the germline ends. The CDR3 runs to 18 residues. The CDR3: CASSQEPREVDSGNTIYF. CDR3 nucleotides: TGTGCCAGCAGCCAAGAGCCCAGGGAAGTCGACTCTGGAAACACCATATATTTT.

CDR3 loop: CASSQFQGETYEQYF. The DNA for the CDR3 is TGTGCCAGCAGCCAATTCCAGGGGGAGACCTACGAGCAGTACTTC. V usage is TRBV9 and J usage is TRBJ2-7, with TRBD1 matching over 7 bases. The germline V gene has CDR1 SGDLS and CDR2 YYNGEE. CDR3 length: 15 amino acids. J gave up 2 bases and V 4 bases, and 9 bases lay outside the gene matches.

The chain couples TRBV10-3 to TRBJ1-5; D call uncertain. Trimming left V 2 bases short and J 0 bases short, with 5 bases between. This CDR3 is 14 amino acids long. Germline-derived CDR1 and CDR2 are ENHRY and SYGVKD. This chain's CDR3 is CAISEMISNQPQHF. The DNA of the CDR3 is TGTGCCATCAGTGAGATGATTAGCAATCAGCCCCAGCATTTT.

The gene calls are TRBV10-3 and TRBJ2-1; either TRBD1 or TRBD2 may supply D (5 bases each). V shed 7 bases and J shed 5 bases, with 12 bases lying between them. Germline V CDR1 and CDR2: ENHRY, SYGVKD. There are 13 residues in the CDR3. CDR3 DNA: TGTGCCATCACGGGGCAGGGAGACAATGAGCAGTTCTTC. Translated: CAITGQGDNEQFF.

This clonotype was recorded many times. The chain uses TRBV25-1 and TRBJ2-2; TRBD1 agrees at 8 bases. V trimming: 3 bases; J trimming: 3 bases; junction bases outside the gene matches: 0. CDR3 length: 14 amino acids. From germline, CDR1 is MGHDK and CDR2 SYGVNS. The CDR3 sequence is CASSEDRDTGELFF. Here the CDR3 DNA reads TGTGCCAGCAGTGAGGACAGGGACACCGGGGAGCTGTTTTTT.

In its sample, this clonotype was seen many times. The CDR3 region has the DNA TGTGCCATCAGGGGGACTAGCGGCGATAGGCTGTATTTT. Protein product: CAIRGTSGDRLYF. V and J are TRBV10-3 and TRBJ2-3, with 11 bases fitting TRBD2. The V gene's germline CDR1 is ENHRY and CDR2 SYGVKD. The CDR3 runs 13 residues. V lost 6 bases and J lost 14; bases outside the gene matches: 10.

The CDR3 here is CAISEDRDRGVYGYTF. The CDR3 DNA is TGTGCCATCAGTGAGGACCGGGACAGGGGTGTCTATGGCTACACCTTC. The chain is built from TRBV10-3 and TRBJ1-2; TRBD1 agrees at 10 bases. In germline, CDR1 is ENHRY, CDR2 SYGVKD. The ends lost 2 bases at V and 4 bases at J; junction bases unmatched: 7. The length of the CDR3 is 16 residues.

J is TRBJ2-5 and V is TRBV6-1; tentative D call: TRBD2 (6 bases). V was pared by 5 bases and J by 4 bases, with 11 bases between. This CDR3 spans 13 amino acids. The germline CDR1 and CDR2 sequences are MNHNS and SASEGT. The CDR3 coding sequence is TGTGCCAGCAGTCGGGAGACTGGAGAGACCCAGTACTTC. It translates to CASSRETGETQYF.

The gene calls are TRBV20-1 and TRBJ2-5; D remains unclear. This CDR3 spans 11 amino acids. Germline V lookup: CDR1 DFQATT, CDR2 SNEGSKA (reference sequence). Trimming took off 6 bases at V and 4 bases at J, with 9 bases between the two ends. Here the CDR3 DNA reads TGCAGTGCCGTTTTGACAGAGACCCAGTACTTC. Translated, it gives CSAVLTETQYF.

This clonotype has just a few counts. The V and J genes are TRBV11-2 and TRBJ1-1, with 8 bases aligning to TRBD1. The CDR3 consists of 12 residues. The trim removed 3 bases at V and 12 bases at J, leaving 6 bases unmatched. From germline, CDR1 is SGHAT and CDR2 FQNNGV. In DNA, the CDR3 is TGTGCCAGCAGCTTGGACGGGACAGGTTCTTTCTTT. It is translated as CASSLDGTGSFF.

This clonotype was seen repeatedly, ten times or more. The V gene is TRBV10-3, the J gene TRBJ2-7; perhaps TRBD2 as D (5 bases). The germline V and J ends were trimmed by 0 bases and 6 bases, with 9 bases remaining between them. CDR1 and CDR2 from the germline V gene are ENHRY and SYGVKD. The CDR3 covers 13 residues. Here the CDR3 reads CAISESTRGEQYF. The CDR3 DNA reads TGTGCCATCAGTGAGTCCACTCGGGGCGAGCAGTACTTC.

On this clonotype: A clone one base away is much larger, so this may be a read error. The chain couples TRBV12-3 or TRBV12-4 to TRBJ1-4, with a possible D match to TRBD1 (6 bases). Trimming cost V 10 bases and J 10 bases, with 19 bases left between them. The CDR3 covers 13 residues. DNA of the CDR3: TGTGCCATCTCGACAGACCGAGGGGGAAAACTGTTTTTT. It is translated as CAISTDRGGKLFF.

In this sample, this clonotype turned up many times. J is TRBJ1-2 and V is TRBV10-1; D unclear. The CDR3 sequence is 12 residues long. V lost 11 bases and J 5 bases, leaving 15 bases between the germline ends. The V gene's germline CDR1 is WNHNN and CDR2 SYGVQD (reference sequence). CDR3 sequence reads: CAAAGEGYGYTF. DNA for the CDR3: TGCGCCGCGGCCGGGGAGGGATATGGCTACACCTTC.